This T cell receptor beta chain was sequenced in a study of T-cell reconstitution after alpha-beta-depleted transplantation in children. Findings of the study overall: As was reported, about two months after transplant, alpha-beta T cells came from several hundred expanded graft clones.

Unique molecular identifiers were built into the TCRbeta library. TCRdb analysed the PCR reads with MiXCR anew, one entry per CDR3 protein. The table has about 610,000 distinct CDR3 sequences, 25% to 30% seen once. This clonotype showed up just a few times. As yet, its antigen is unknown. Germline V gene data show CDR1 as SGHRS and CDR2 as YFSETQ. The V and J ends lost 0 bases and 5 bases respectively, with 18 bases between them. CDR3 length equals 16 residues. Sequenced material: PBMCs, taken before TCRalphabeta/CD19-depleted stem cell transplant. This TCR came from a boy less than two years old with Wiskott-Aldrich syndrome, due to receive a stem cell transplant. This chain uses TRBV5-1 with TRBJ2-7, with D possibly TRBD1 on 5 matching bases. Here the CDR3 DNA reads TGCGCCAGCAGCTTGGACGTCCAAAGGGGTTGGAACGAGCAGTACTTC. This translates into CASSLDVQRGWNEQYF.